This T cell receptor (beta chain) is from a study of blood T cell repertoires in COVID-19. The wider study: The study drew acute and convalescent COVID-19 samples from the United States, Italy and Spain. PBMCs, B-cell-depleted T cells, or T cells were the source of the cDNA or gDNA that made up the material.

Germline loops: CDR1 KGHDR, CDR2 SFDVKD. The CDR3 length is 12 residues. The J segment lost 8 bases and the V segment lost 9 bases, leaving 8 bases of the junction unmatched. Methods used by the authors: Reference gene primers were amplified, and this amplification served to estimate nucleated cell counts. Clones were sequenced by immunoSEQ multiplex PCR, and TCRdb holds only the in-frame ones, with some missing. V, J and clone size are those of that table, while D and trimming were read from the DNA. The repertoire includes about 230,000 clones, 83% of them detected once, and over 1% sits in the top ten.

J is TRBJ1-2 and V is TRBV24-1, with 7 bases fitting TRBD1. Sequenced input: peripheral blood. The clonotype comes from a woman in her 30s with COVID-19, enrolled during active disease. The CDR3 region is CATRDVGGGYTF. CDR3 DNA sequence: TGTGCCACCCGGGATGTAGGGGGCGGCTACACCTTC.